Reported below is one TCR beta chain. It lacks a known antigen. No much larger clone is present one base from it, and per-base qualities are unavailable. These data are taken from a study of blood T cell repertoires in COVID-19 (dated by TCRdb to the early 2020s). In the study overall: Collaborator samples came from the United States, Italy and Spain and covered acute and convalescent phases of COVID-19. The prospective study material was composed of cDNA or gDNA derived from T cells, B-cell-depleted T cells, or PBMCs. Deeply sampled blood TCRbeta repertoires from subjects exposed to, actively infected with, or recovered from COVID-19 were included in the dataset. A freely available public database, intended as a resource for researchers studying the immune response to SARS-CoV-2, is where the repertoires were released. Samples were obtained from the ongoing ImmuneRACE study (first 160 participants) and from 1,200 or so subjects provided by 6 global collaborators. A de-identified subject ID, COVID-19 status, age in years and sex were almost always included in the sample metadata. Where available, HLA class I and class II types were obtained from metadata supplied by the sample provider rather than from assay-based typing.

The V and J ends are trimmed by 4 bases and 10 bases, leaving 20 bases between them. Measured from the cysteine to the phenylalanine, the CDR3 is 14 residues long. Only the CDR3 part of the read is kept: 42 bases, read in frame from the first base. Via the germline V gene, CDR1 is MDHEN and CDR2 SYDVKM. The collaborating institutions used their own protocols to collect whole blood in K2EDTA tubes. For TCRbeta analysis, collaborator samples were shipped as frozen whole blood, as isolated PBMCs, or as DNA extracted from either sample type. Findings and caveats that apply to the study as a whole: The quantity of clinical and demographic metadata differed by source and by participant and was supplied without curation.

The immunoSEQ Assay, a bias-controlled multiplex PCR, was used to amplify TCRbeta CDR3 regions from genomic DNA. From the authors' description of their analysis: Nucleated cell counts per sample were estimated from amplification of reference gene primers within the assay. To quantify the absolute abundance of each unique TCRbeta CDR3 rearrangement, sequence reads were collapsed and filtered. For each sample, productive Simpson clonality was calculated as the square root of Simpson's diversity index across productive rearrangements. TCRdb holds this immuneACCESS table with in-frame rearrangements only. Some clones are missing; in checked studies, unresolved V genes explain under half, and the rest has no known cause. V, J and clone size reflect that table, while D and trimming were determined from the DNA. The sample yields 90,000 to 130,000 clones; less than 85% were counted once. Around 1.7% of the sample is held by the ten biggest clonotypes.

The source of this sequence is a middle-aged woman with acute or convalescent COVID-19. The specimen sequenced was peripheral blood. The chain joins TRBV28 to TRBJ2-7; a weak D assignment points to TRBD1 (6 bases agree). The nucleotide sequence reads TGTGCCAGCAGTTCACCGGGACAACCGCTTTCTCAGTACTTC. It specifies CASSSPGQPLSQYF.